The count of the clone carrying this T cell receptor (beta chain) is one. Antigen unknown. This record comes from a study of cytomegalovirus exposure and HLA in healthy donors. Overall study findings and caveats: Cytomegalovirus association was assigned to approximately 160 TCR beta chains. Later genetic work tied a missense DCLRE1C variant to beta-chain V and J trimming.

Trimming took 3 bases from V and 2 from J, leaving 10 bases between them. The CDR3 covers 14 residues. Germline V lookup: CDR1 SGHTA, CDR2 FQGNSA. This PCR relied on a set of 60 Vbeta primers and 13 Jbeta primers. Method: immunoSEQ multiplex PCR; TCRdb's copy keeps in-frame clones and lacks some. The sample includes under 200,000 clones, around 75% of them seen just once. The V and J genes are TRBV7-2 and TRBJ2-5; D not certain. The sequence derives from a female donor in good health and CMV-seronegative. Source material: PBMCs. CDR3 amino acids: CASSFDLTQETQYF. In DNA form, the CDR3 reads TGTGCCAGCAGCTTTGACTTAACTCAAGAGACCCAGTACTTC. The whole variable domain, filled in from reference TRBV7-2 and TRBJ2-5, reads GAGVSQSPSNKVTEKGKDVELRCDPISGHTALYWYRQSLGQGLEFLIYFQGNSAPDKSGLPSDRFSAERTGGSVSTLTIQRTQQEDSAVYLCASSFDLTQETQYFGPGTRLLVL.